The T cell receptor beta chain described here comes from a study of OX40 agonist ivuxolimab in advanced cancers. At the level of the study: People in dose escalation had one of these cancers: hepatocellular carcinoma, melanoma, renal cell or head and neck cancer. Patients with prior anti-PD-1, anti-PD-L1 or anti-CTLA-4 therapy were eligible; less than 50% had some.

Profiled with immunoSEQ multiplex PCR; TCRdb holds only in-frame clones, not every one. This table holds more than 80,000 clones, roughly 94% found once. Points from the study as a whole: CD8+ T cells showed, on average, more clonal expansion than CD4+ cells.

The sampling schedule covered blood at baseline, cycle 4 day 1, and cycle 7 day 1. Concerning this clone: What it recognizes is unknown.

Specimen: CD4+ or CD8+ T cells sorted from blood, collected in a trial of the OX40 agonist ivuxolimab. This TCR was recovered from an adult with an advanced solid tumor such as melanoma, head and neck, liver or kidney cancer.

The CDR3: CASSPTGFHEQYF. The DNA of the CDR3 is TGTGCCAGCAGTCCCACAGGGTTCCACGAGCAGTACTTC. The genes are TRBV27 and TRBJ2-7; maybe TRBD1 (6 bases). This CDR3 comprises 13 residues. V dropped 5 bases and J dropped 5 bases, with 13 bases sitting between them. Germline lookup yields CDR1 MNHEY and CDR2 SMNVEV (reference sequence).